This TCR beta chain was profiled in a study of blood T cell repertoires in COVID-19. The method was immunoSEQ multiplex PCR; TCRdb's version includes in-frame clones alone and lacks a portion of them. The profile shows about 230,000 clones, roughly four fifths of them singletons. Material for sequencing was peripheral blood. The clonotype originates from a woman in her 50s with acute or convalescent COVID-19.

The CDR3 nucleotides are TGTGCCAGCCGGGACAGCGAAAAACTGTTTTTT. Translating gives CASRDSEKLFF. The V gene is TRBV18, the J gene TRBJ1-4; the match to TRBD1 covers 7 bases. Germline CDR1 KGHSH, CDR2 LQKENI. The CDR3 has 11 amino acids. With 8 bases clipped from V and 8 bases from J, the junction kept 2 bases outside the gene matches.